This T cell receptor beta chain derives from a study of CD8 T cells in ankylosing spondylitis. The study's findings and limits: Disease-associated clones were CD8+ and fairly uncommon in peripheral blood. Reactive arthritis synovial fluid and blood were previously reported to contain some motif variants. Significantly higher representation of disease-linked clones was reported for matched ankylosing spondylitis synovial fluid. Seven to nine highly homologous variants made up a TCR beta motif, and this motif appeared characteristic of ankylosing spondylitis blood.

V lost 5 bases and J 6 bases, leaving 16 bases between the germline ends. The CDR3 runs to 14 residues. Germline V gene data show CDR1 as MNHNS and CDR2 as SASEGT. This clonotype was found many times. The antigen is undetermined. Quantitative 5'-RACE was performed with molecular barcodes, and it yielded the TCR beta libraries. MiXCR, applied by TCRdb to the 5' RACE reads, yields one record per CDR3 protein. The top ten clones hold 19% of a sample with over 700,000 distinct CDR3 sequences, roughly 19% of them seen once. The chain is built from TRBV6-1 and TRBJ1-1, with D possibly TRBD1 on 6 matching bases. The sequenced material came from blood, either unsorted or a sorted T cell fraction (not recorded which). The receptor was isolated from a male donor with ankylosing spondylitis. As DNA, the CDR3 is TGTGCCAGCAGTATAGAGGGGGTGCGTCCTGAAGCTTTCTTT. Translated, it gives CASSIEGVRPEAFF.